The sequence of this TCR beta chain was determined in a study of blood T cell repertoires in COVID-19 (dated by TCRdb to 2020 to 2022). At the level of the whole study: The collaborator samples originated in the United States, Italy and Spain and spanned the acute and convalescent phases of COVID-19. The prospective study material was composed of cDNA or gDNA derived from T cells, B-cell-depleted T cells, or PBMCs. The dataset comprised deeply sampled blood TCRbeta repertoires from subjects exposed to, actively infected with, or recovered from COVID-19. The repertoires were released in a freely available public database intended as a resource for research on the immune response to SARS-CoV-2. The samples were drawn from two sources: the first 160 participants of the ongoing ImmuneRACE study, and 1,000 to 1,500 subjects contributed by 6 global collaborators. The sample metadata nearly always contained a de-identified subject ID, COVID-19 status, age in years and sex. Where available, HLA class I and class II types were taken from metadata supplied by the sample provider and were not determined by assay-based typing.

The immunoSEQ Assay, a bias-controlled multiplex PCR, was used to amplify TCRbeta CDR3 regions from genomic DNA. The original pipeline was this. The number of nucleated cells in each sample was estimated by amplification of reference gene primers within the assay. To quantify the absolute abundance of each unique TCRbeta CDR3 rearrangement, sequence reads were collapsed and filtered. For each sample, productive Simpson clonality was calculated by taking the square root of Simpson's diversity index across productive rearrangements. TCRdb took this table from immuneACCESS and kept in-frame rearrangements with V and J called. Such tables lack part of the clones; where checked against another copy, unresolved V genes explain under half of the gap, and the rest is unexplained. D and trimming were read from the DNA, whereas the V and J calls and clone size are those reported in that table. In all, the sample holds roughly 120,000 clones, and approximately 81% of those were seen once. Around 3.9% of the sample belongs to the ten largest clones.

Points the paper makes about the study in general: The quantity of clinical and demographic metadata differed by source and by participant and was supplied without curation.

V loses 4 bases, J loses 2 bases, and the germline ends lie 8 bases apart. The CDR3 goes from the cysteine to the phenylalanine over 14 residues. Just the 42-base CDR3 DNA is kept, in frame starting at base 1. The germline V gene encodes CDR1 LGHDT and CDR2 YNNKEL (reference sequence). As to this clone: This receptor's antigen is unknown. Base quality data are lacking; no much larger clone is found one base away.

The collaborating institutions used their own protocols to collect whole blood in K2EDTA tubes. For TCRbeta analysis, collaborators shipped samples in one of three forms: frozen whole blood, isolated PBMCs, or DNA extracted from either of those sample types. This receptor was obtained from a woman older than 75 with acute or convalescent COVID-19. This receptor chain uses TRBV3-1 (or the pseudogene TRBV3-2) and TRBJ2-2, and TRBD2 may be the D gene, going by 5 matching bases. The sequencing sample was made of peripheral blood. The CDR3 region has the sequence CASSPGVNTGELFF. The DNA is as follows: TGTGCCAGCAGCCCCGGGGTAAACACCGGGGAGCTGTTTTTT.